Below are 21 T cell receptor beta chains sequenced from a single sample in a study of cytotoxic CD8 clonotypes in ibrutinib-treated CLL. Sequenced by immunoSEQ multiplex PCR; TCRdb stores in-frame clones only, minus some. The profile shows 160,000 or so clones, roughly 84% of them singletons. The sequencing here drew on PBMCs, taken at disease progression, from a patient treated with ibrutinib. The receptors were gathered from a human donor with chronic lymphocytic leukemia.

The V and J genes are TRBV27 and TRBJ1-1; TRBD1 aligns across 7 bases. Germline V gives CDR1 MNHEY, CDR2 SMNVEV (reference sequence). Losses at the gene ends were 2 bases for V and 2 bases for J; bases not matched to a gene: 5. This CDR3 is 15 amino acids long. CDR3 residues: CASSLKGAFNTEAFF. DNA for the CDR3: TGTGCCAGCAGTTTAAAGGGGGCTTTTAACACTGAAGCTTTCTTT.

This clone was counted only a few times. The chain combines TRBV7-2 with TRBJ2-7, with 9 bases fitting TRBD2. Per germline, CDR1 SGHTA and CDR2 FQGNSA. There are 15 residues in the CDR3. V shed 3 bases and J 3 bases; nucleotides not matched to a gene: 6. CDR3 DNA: TGTGCCAGCAGCTTCTTAGCGGGAGCCCTCTACGAGCAGTACTTC. It is translated as CASSFLAGALYEQYF. The complete variable domain, with remaining parts taken from reference TRBV7-2 and TRBJ2-7, reads GAGVSQSPSNKVTEKGKDVELRCDPISGHTALYWYRQSLGQGLEFLIYFQGNSAPDKSGLPSDRFSAERTGGSVSTLTIQRTQQEDSAVYLCASSFLAGALYEQYFGPGTRLTVT.

V is TRBV7-2 and J is TRBJ1-3; no firm D call. V lost 4 bases, J lost 0 bases, and 13 bases lay in between. The germline V gene encodes CDR1 SGHTA and CDR2 FQGNSA. The CDR3 consists of 16 residues. The DNA for the CDR3 is TGTGCCAGCAGCTCGGGGAGCCAGAGCTCTGGAAACACCATATATTTT. Its protein is CASSSGSQSSGNTIYF. Complete variable domain (other parts from reference TRBV7-2 and TRBJ1-3): GAGVSQSPSNKVTEKGKDVELRCDPISGHTALYWYRQSLGQGLEFLIYFQGNSAPDKSGLPSDRFSAERTGGSVSTLTIQRTQQEDSAVYLCASSSGSQSSGNTIYFGEGSWLTVV.

This rearrangement joins TRBV9 to TRBJ1-3; D remains unclear. This CDR3 is 17 amino acids long. Germline V gene sequence: CDR1 SGDLS, CDR2 YYNGEE. Trimming shortened V by 0 bases and J by 0 bases, and 13 bases separated the two germline ends. The CDR3 DNA sequence: TGTGCCAGCAGCGTAGGCGGTCAGACAATCTCTGGAAACACCATATATTTT. This gives the protein CASSVGGQTISGNTIYF.

This clone appeared once. The chain uses TRBV29-1 and TRBJ2-1, with TRBD2 identical over 7 bases. In germline, CDR1 is SQVTM, CDR2 ANQGSEA. The V segment lost 2 bases and the J segment 4 bases; nucleotides outside the gene matches: 17. The CDR3 extends over 18 amino acids. Here the CDR3 reads CSVEPLGLGEGTYNEQFF. The DNA of the CDR3 is TGCAGCGTTGAACCTCTGGGACTGGGGGAGGGGACTTACAATGAGCAGTTCTTC.

The chain uses TRBV14 and TRBJ2-7; a possible D gene is TRBD1 (6 bases). The germline V gene has CDR1 SGHDN and CDR2 FVKESK. The CDR3 has 11 amino acids. Trimming left V 6 bases short and J 6 bases short, with 9 bases between. The CDR3 region is CASSLGGEQYF. CDR3 in DNA: TGTGCCAGCAGTTTAGGGGGCGAGCAGTACTTC.

The J gene is TRBJ2-7, the V gene TRBV6-6; 7 bases are a match to TRBD1. Trimming took 6 bases from V and 0 from J; bases not matched to a gene: 5. The CDR3 is made up of 14 amino acids. CDR1 is MNHNY and CDR2 is SVGAGI in the germline V gene (reference sequence). The CDR3 DNA reads TGTGCCAGCAGGCCGGGACAGAGCTCCTACGAGCAGTACTTC. It codes for CASRPGQSSYEQYF.

V is TRBV9 and J is TRBJ2-3, with D uncertain. Germline assignment: CDR1 SGDLS and CDR2 YYNGEE. The CDR3 is made up of 13 amino acids. V lost 3 bases and J 0 bases, leaving 5 bases between the germline ends. CDR3 sequence reads: CASSGSSTDTQYF. CDR3 DNA: TGTGCCAGCAGCGGGAGCAGCACAGATACGCAGTATTTT.

The chain is built from TRBV19 and TRBJ2-2, with no clear D. This CDR3 has 15 amino acids. Germline V lookup: CDR1 LNHDA, CDR2 SQIVND (reference sequence). Trimming removed 3 bases at V and 6 bases at J, with 14 bases between. The CDR3 sequence is CASSIVLVEPGELFF. DNA for the CDR3: TGTGCCAGTAGTATTGTCCTAGTTGAACCCGGGGAGCTGTTTTTT.

This clone was counted a single time. This chain joins TRBV6-1 and TRBJ2-1, with a tentative D call TRBD2 (5 bases). CDR1 MNHNS and CDR2 SASEGT come from the germline V gene. This CDR3 contains 15 residues. The V end was cut by 6 bases, the J end by 4 bases, with 16 bases between. This CDR3 is CASRLSGSWYNEQFF. As DNA, the CDR3 is TGTGCCAGCAGACTGAGTGGGAGTTGGTACAATGAGCAGTTCTTC.

About this clone: Other DNA sequences in this sample translate to the same CDR3. The chain has TRBV19 and TRBJ2-7; 7 positions agree with TRBD2. Germline V lookup: CDR1 LNHDA, CDR2 SQIVND (reference sequence). V was pared by 1 base and J by 1 base, with 1 base of the junction left unmatched. There are 14 residues in the CDR3. The CDR3 nucleotides read TGTGCCAGTAGTATAGGAGCGGGGTCCTACGAGCAGTACTTC. Translation: CASSIGAGSYEQYF.

The chain is built from TRBV9 and TRBJ2-3; 16 positions agree with TRBD2. Germline V gene lookup returns CDR1 SGDLS and CDR2 YYNGEE. This CDR3 has 19 residues. J gave up 1 base and V 4 bases, and 9 bases lay outside the gene matches. CDR3 protein: CASSYPGLAGGVGTDTQYF. The CDR3 region has the DNA TGTGCCAGCAGCTATCCGGGACTAGCGGGAGGGGTTGGCACAGATACGCAGTATTTT.

This chain links TRBV19 with TRBJ2-7, with D maybe TRBD1 (6 bases). In germline, CDR1 is LNHDA, CDR2 SQIVND (reference sequence). The CDR3 loop spans 15 amino acids. The V and J ends lost 5 bases and 6 bases respectively, with 20 bases between them. The CDR3 coding sequence is TGTGCCAGTAGTGACACAGGGTACGGGCCTCGCGAGCAGTACTTC. This translates into CASSDTGYGPREQYF.

The chain has TRBV10-2 and TRBJ2-2; 9 nucleotides line up with TRBD2. The CDR3 extends over 15 amino acids. Trimming took 6 bases from V and 1 from J; bases not matched to a gene: 3. Germline V lookup: CDR1 WSHSY, CDR2 SAAADI. CDR3 DNA sequence: TGCGCCAGCAGCGCTAGCGGGATGAACACCGGGGAGCTGTTTTTT. It specifies CASSASGMNTGELFF.

The rearrangement links TRBV5-4 to TRBJ2-7; no clear D gene. Per the germline V gene, CDR1 is SGHNT and CDR2 is YYREEE (reference sequence). V lost 3 bases and J 5 bases, leaving 15 bases between the germline ends. The CDR3 runs to 14 residues. CDR3 sequence: CASSSAVTVNEQYF. The CDR3 coding sequence is TGTGCCAGCAGCTCGGCAGTGACGGTTAACGAGCAGTACTTC.

This clone was detected only once. The rearrangement uses TRBV15 and TRBJ2-7; 7 nucleotides match TRBD1. After removal of 1 base from V and 4 bases from J, the junction contained 10 bases not matched to a gene. Looked up from germline, CDR1 is LNHNV and CDR2 is YYDKDF (reference sequence). The CDR3 covers 16 residues. The CDR3 sequence: CATSRVRDSVEYEQYF. The CDR3 DNA sequence: TGTGCCACCAGCAGAGTTAGGGACAGCGTAGAGTACGAGCAGTACTTC.

This clone appeared a single time. The rearrangement joins TRBV30 to TRBJ1-5; possibly TRBD1 for D (5 bases). The CDR3 length is 14 residues. Trimming removed 4 bases at V and 3 bases at J, with 13 bases between. CDR1 and CDR2 (germline): GTSNPN, SVGIG (reference sequence). CDR3 coding DNA: TGTGCCTGGAAAGGGCTGGGGGACAATCAGCCCCAGCATTTT. Translating it yields CAWKGLGDNQPQHF.

V gene TRBV7-2 combines with J gene TRBJ1-1; 7 bases align to TRBD1. V shed 4 bases, J shed 4 bases, and the junction held 6 bases outside the gene matches. The CDR3 extends over 14 amino acids. CDR1 is SGHTA and CDR2 is FQGNSA in the germline V gene. The CDR3 sequence: CASSYLPGGTEAFF. As DNA, the CDR3 is TGTGCCAGCAGCTATTTGCCAGGGGGCACTGAAGCTTTCTTT.

This clone has more than one count but fewer than ten. The chain has TRBV6-5 and TRBJ1-1; possible D gene TRBD1, 5 bases. With 2 bases removed from V and 3 bases from J, the gap between germline ends came to 10 bases. Germline CDR1 is MNHEY and CDR2 is SVGAGI. This CDR3 spans 14 amino acids. In nucleotides, the CDR3 is TGTGCCAGCAGTTACGACGCGGGGGACACTGAAGCTTTCTTT. It codes for CASSYDAGDTEAFF.

The rearrangement uses TRBV6-4 and TRBJ2-3; D not certain. The CDR3 length is 15 residues. In germline, CDR1 is MRHNA, CDR2 SNTAGT. The V gene lost 0 bases and the J gene lost 2 bases, with 9 bases spanning the gap. CDR3 in amino acids: CASSDSFHLTDTQYF. CDR3 bases: TGTGCCAGCAGTGACTCTTTTCACCTCACAGATACGCAGTATTTT.

The rearrangement uses TRBV6-1 and TRBJ2-1, with D tentatively TRBD2 (6 bases). Trimming left V 10 bases short and J 5 bases short, with 18 bases between. The length of the CDR3 is 14 residues. CDR1 MNHNS and CDR2 SASEGT come from the germline V gene. The CDR3: CATHRDSRNNEQFF. In DNA, the CDR3 is TGTGCCACCCACCGGGACTCCAGAAACAATGAGCAGTTCTTC.